This T cell receptor beta chain was profiled in a study of blood T cell repertoires in COVID-19. Study-wide context: Sample material is recorded as cDNA or gDNA derived from T cells, B-cell-depleted T cells, or PBMCs.

The assay was immunoSEQ multiplex PCR, and TCRdb's table has in-frame clones only and misses some. This table has some 150,000 clones, 87% appearing once. Between the trimmed V and J ends, which lost 6 bases and 8 bases, there was a span of 24 bases. Germline V gives CDR1 SGHRS, CDR2 YFSETQ. The CDR3 totals 16 residues. The chain has TRBV5-1 and TRBJ2-1; D may be TRBD2 (6 bases). This sequence originates from a man in his fifties who had recovered from COVID-19. Sequencing input: peripheral blood. The CDR3 here is CASTIGGSPSVDEQFF. As DNA, the CDR3 is TGCGCCAGCACCATTGGAGGGTCCCCTAGCGTGGATGAGCAGTTCTTC.